The 30 T cell receptor beta chains given below trace back to one sample, sequenced in a study of blood T cell repertoires in COVID-19 (dated by TCRdb to 2020 to 2021). The library was generated by the immunoSEQ multiplex PCR assay. The immuneACCESS repertoire file appears here via TCRdb, limited to in-frame rearrangements. These files lack a portion of the clones; in checked studies, under half of the deficit traces to unresolved V genes, and the cause of the others is not known. The table for this sample lists 200,000 to 250,000 clones; 86% of them were counted only once. Over 2% of the sample lies in the top ten. The specimen was PBMCs or T cells enriched from blood (not recorded which). The receptor source for this set is a woman in her fifties or sixties who had recovered from COVID-19.

V and J are TRBV3-1 (or the pseudogene TRBV3-2) and TRBJ2-7; D call uncertain. V was clipped by 0 bases and J by 1 base, with 7 bases between them. The CDR3 covers 14 residues. Germline CDR1 and CDR2: LGHDT and YNNKEL (reference sequence). The CDR3 DNA is TGTGCCAGCAGCCAAGATAGGAGTTCCTACGAGCAGTACTTC. It translates to CASSQDRSSYEQYF.

This clone showed up just a few times. The chain combines TRBV6-4 with TRBJ2-3; 8 positions agree with TRBD2. V trimming: 2 bases; J trimming: 6 bases; junction bases outside the gene matches: 7. This CDR3 spans 15 amino acids. Per the germline V gene, CDR1 is MRHNA and CDR2 is SNTAGT. The CDR3 is CASSDGAGGPDTQYF. Here the CDR3 DNA reads TGTGCCAGCAGTGACGGTGCGGGAGGTCCCGATACGCAGTATTTT.

The chain recombines TRBV7-2 with TRBJ2-1, with 10 bases identical to TRBD2. After removal of 0 bases from V and 9 bases from J, the junction contained 8 bases not matched to a gene. The CDR3 runs 16 residues. Germline loops: CDR1 SGHTA, CDR2 FQGNSA. The CDR3 DNA reads as TGTGCCAGCAGCTTAGCAGGTAGCGGGGGGTTCGGTGAGCAGTTCTTC. Translation gives CASSLAGSGGFGEQFF.

The CDR3 nucleotides are TGTGCCTGGAGTGTAAAAAGCGGGGGTCCTTCAGATACGCAGTATTTT. This translates into CAWSVKSGGPSDTQYF. The J gene is TRBJ2-3, the V gene TRBV30, with 8 bases lining up with TRBD2. CDR3 length: 16 amino acids. J was trimmed by 4 bases and V by 0 bases; bases with no gene match: 9. Germline V lookup: CDR1 GTSNPN, CDR2 SVGIG (reference sequence).

The V gene is TRBV27, the J gene TRBJ1-6; D gene ambiguous. The CDR3 is made up of 19 amino acids. CDR1 is MNHEY, CDR2 SMNVEV, per germline (reference sequence). The ends were cut back, 3 bases at V and 0 bases at J, with 18 bases in the middle. CDR3 in amino acids: CASSFGRQFTYSYNSPLHF. DNA of the CDR3: TGTGCCAGCAGTTTCGGCCGACAATTCACCTACTCCTATAATTCACCCCTCCACTTT.

This clone was detected only once. The chain uses TRBV6-2 or TRBV6-3 and TRBJ2-7; the match to TRBD2 covers 13 bases. Germline assignment: CDR1 MNHEY and CDR2 SVGEGT. Trimming removed 2 bases from V and 7 bases from J; junction bases left unmatched: 11. This CDR3 contains 17 residues. The CDR3 here is CASSYGTSGESTREQYF. The CDR3 DNA follows: TGTGCCAGCAGTTACGGGACTAGCGGGGAGTCAACGAGGGAGCAGTACTTC.

V gene TRBV19 combines with J gene TRBJ2-2; D is perhaps TRBD2 (6 bases). Germline CDR1 LNHDA, CDR2 SQIVND (reference sequence). Trimming stripped 10 bases from V and 6 bases from J, with 15 bases between. This CDR3 spans 13 amino acids. CDR3: CATHGRGPGELFF. In DNA form, the CDR3 reads TGTGCCACACACGGGCGGGGTCCCGGGGAGCTGTTTTTT.

Here the CDR3 reads CAWSGLAGEDTQYF. The CDR3 nucleotides are TGTGCCTGGAGTGGGCTAGCGGGAGAGGATACGCAGTATTTT. This chain links TRBV30 with TRBJ2-3; 10 bases are shared with TRBD2. Per the germline V gene, CDR1 is GTSNPN and CDR2 is SVGIG (reference sequence). The CDR3 consists of 14 residues. Trimming removed 1 base from V and 6 bases from J; junction bases left unmatched: 4. Combining the CDR3 with reference TRBV30 and TRBJ2-3 gives the whole variable domain SQTIHQWPATLVQPVGSPLSLECTVEGTSNPNLYWYRQAAGRGLQLLFYSVGIGQISSEVPQNLSASRPQDRQFILSSKKLLLSDSGFYLCAWSGLAGEDTQYFGPGTRLTVL.

CDR3 sequence reads: CASSGGTLETQYF. The DNA of the CDR3 is TGTGCCAGCAGCGGGGGGACCCTAGAGACCCAGTACTTC. The chain employs TRBV12-3 or TRBV12-4 and TRBJ2-5; 7 nucleotides agree with TRBD2. V was pared by 6 bases and J by 4 bases, with 5 bases of the junction left unmatched. This CDR3 has 13 residues.

The J gene is TRBJ1-2, the V gene TRBV6-1, with 9 positions matching TRBD1. CDR3 length equals 15 residues. In germline, CDR1 is MNHNS, CDR2 SASEGT. Germline trimming cut 2 bases from V and 7 bases from J; bases unmatched to any gene: 8. CDR3 sequence (DNA): TGTGCCAGCAGTGAACCGGGACAGGGTTCAGCTGGCTACACCTTC. Translating gives CASSEPGQGSAGYTF.

The gene calls are TRBV5-6 and TRBJ1-4, with D tentatively TRBD1 (5 bases). CDR3 length equals 13 residues. Germline assignment: CDR1 SGHDT and CDR2 YYEEEE. V dropped 3 bases and J dropped 8 bases, with 11 bases sitting between them. The CDR3 sequence: CASSSQGGEKLFF. The CDR3 region has the DNA TGTGCCAGCAGCTCCCAGGGAGGGGAAAAACTGTTTTTT.

The J gene is TRBJ1-4, the V gene TRBV7-6; 7 nucleotides align to TRBD1. Germline lookup yields CDR1 SGHVS and CDR2 FNYEAQ. With V trimmed by 5 bases and J by 3 bases, 6 bases remained unmatched. The CDR3 is made up of 15 amino acids. This chain's CDR3 is CASSAAGTANEKLFF. The CDR3 DNA is TGTGCCAGCAGCGCAGCCGGGACAGCTAATGAAAAACTGTTTTTT.

V gene TRBV6-2 or TRBV6-3 combines with J gene TRBJ2-5; 8 bases align to TRBD1. Trimming cost V 4 bases and J 5 bases; bases outside gene matches: 6. Germline loops: CDR1 MNHEY, CDR2 SVGEGT. The CDR3 covers 14 residues. CDR3: CASSSRTGMETQYF. Here the CDR3 DNA reads TGTGCCAGCAGTTCAAGGACAGGGATGGAGACCCAGTACTTC.

The rearrangement links TRBV7-8 to TRBJ1-2; 7 nucleotides align to TRBD1. The CDR3 sequence is 15 residues long. V shed 5 bases and J 7 bases; nucleotides not matched to a gene: 13. Germline V CDR1 and CDR2: SGHVS, FQNEAQ. CDR3 residues: CASSINQVTGAGYTF. The DNA of the CDR3 is TGTGCCAGCAGCATTAACCAAGTAACAGGGGCTGGCTACACCTTC. Supplemented by reference TRBV7-8 and TRBJ1-2, the full variable domain reads GAGVSQSPRYKVAKRGQDVALRCDPISGHVSLFWYQQALGQGPEFLTYFQNEAQLDKSGLPSDRFFAERPEGSVSTLKIQRTQQEDSAVYLCASSINQVTGAGYTFGSGTRLTVV.

V gene TRBV19 combines with J gene TRBJ2-3; 8 bases fit TRBD1. Germline loops: CDR1 LNHDA, CDR2 SQIVND (reference sequence). This CDR3 has 14 residues. V lost 9 bases and J lost 4; bases outside the gene matches: 9. The DNA of the CDR3 is TGTGCCAGCACGGACAGGGCCTCGGCAGATACGCAGTATTTT. This gives the protein CASTDRASADTQYF.

The chain has TRBV11-3 and TRBJ2-3, with 8 bases matching TRBD2. The CDR3 has 15 residues. After removal of 1 base from V and 3 bases from J, the junction contained 3 bases not matched to a gene. Germline V gives CDR1 SGHNT, CDR2 YENEEA. CDR3 amino acids: CASSLAGGPTDTQYF. The CDR3, as DNA: TGTGCCAGCAGCTTAGCGGGGGGGCCGACAGATACGCAGTATTTT.

The J gene is TRBJ1-3, the V gene TRBV28; D perhaps matches TRBD1 (6 bases). V was shortened by 6 bases and J by 14 bases, with 14 bases between the two germline ends. Germline V gives CDR1 MDHEN, CDR2 SYDVKM. This CDR3 has 11 residues. As DNA, the CDR3 is TGTGCCAGCAGCCGTCGGACAGAATTATATTTT. This encodes CASSRRTELYF.

This clone was counted a single time. V is TRBV11-2 and J is TRBJ2-2; a weak D match, TRBD2 (6 bases). Germline CDR1 SGHAT, CDR2 FQNNGV. V lost 6 bases to trimming and J lost 1 base, with 12 bases between them. CDR3 length: 15 residues. This CDR3 is CASRAGTLNTGELFF. The CDR3 DNA reads as TGTGCCAGCAGGGCAGGGACTCTGAACACCGGGGAGCTGTTTTTT. Full variable domain (outside the CDR3, taken from reference TRBV11-2 and TRBJ2-2): EAGVAQSPRYKIIEKRQSVAFWCNPISGHATLYWYQQILGQGPKLLIQFQNNGVVDDSQLPKDRFSAERLKGVDSTLKIQPAKLEDSAVYLCASRAGTLNTGELFFGEGSRLTVL.

V is TRBV6-5 and J is TRBJ2-7; D call uncertain. The CDR3 consists of 15 residues. Looked up from germline, CDR1 is MNHEY and CDR2 is SVGAGI. Trimming stripped 8 bases from V and 3 bases from J, with 20 bases between. Written as DNA, the CDR3 is TGTGCCAGCTCCCAGCCTCGGTCAGGAAACTACGAGCAGTACTTC. Its translation: CASSQPRSGNYEQYF.

This chain joins TRBV5-5 and TRBJ1-1; 12 nucleotides line up with TRBD1. Trimming at V came to 0 bases and at J to 5 bases, leaving 8 bases not matched to a gene. The CDR3 spans 17 residues. Germline CDR1 reads SGHKS; CDR2 reads YYEKEE (reference sequence). The CDR3 sequence: CASSLAPGQGAGTEAFF. In nucleotides, the CDR3 is TGTGCCAGCAGCTTGGCTCCGGGACAGGGGGCGGGAACTGAAGCTTTCTTT. Full variable domain (remainder filled in from reference TRBV5-5 and TRBJ1-1): DAGVTQSPTHLIKTRGQQVTLRCSPISGHKSVSWYQQVLGQGPQFIFQYYEKEERGRGNFPDRFSARQFPNYSSELNVNALLLGDSALYLCASSLAPGQGAGTEAFFGQGTRLTVV.

CDR3 region: CAISLRGEGYTF. For the CDR3, the DNA is TGTGCCATCAGCCTCAGGGGCGAAGGCTACACCTTC. V usage is TRBV10-3 and J usage is TRBJ1-2; tentatively, D is TRBD1 (6 bases). The CDR3 spans 12 residues. The germline gives CDR1 ENHRY, CDR2 SYGVKD. V lost 6 bases, J lost 8 bases, and 13 bases lay in between.

This sequence joins TRBV28 and TRBJ2-7; 8 bases fit TRBD1. CDR3 size: 14 residues. V lost 6 bases to trimming and J lost 7 bases; unmatched junction nucleotides: 11. Germline CDR1 and CDR2: MDHEN and SYDVKM. The CDR3: CASRPHGQGGEQYF. CDR3 DNA: TGTGCCAGCAGACCACACGGACAGGGCGGGGAGCAGTACTTC.

The table lists this clone with a few counts. The V call is TRBV18, the J call TRBJ1-5; tentatively, D is TRBD1 (5 bases). V was cut by 3 bases and J by 3 bases, with 12 bases left in between. The CDR3 spans 15 residues. Germline CDR1 reads KGHSH; CDR2 reads LQKENI. DNA for the CDR3: TGTGCCAGCTCACCGGACCAGGGTGTCAATCAGCCCCAGCATTTT. This gives the protein CASSPDQGVNQPQHF.

The V gene is TRBV9, the J gene TRBJ1-2; D is unclear. V lost 1 base to trimming and J lost 5 bases, with 15 bases between them. Germline CDR1 and CDR2: SGDLS and YYNGEE. The length of the CDR3 is 15 residues. The CDR3 DNA is TGTGCCAGCAGCGTAACCCCTGGGAGGGAGTATGGCTACACCTTC. Translating gives CASSVTPGREYGYTF.

The rearrangement uses TRBV5-4 and TRBJ2-5, with D unclear. Trimming left V 2 bases short and J 5 bases short, with 7 bases between. Germline V gene lookup returns CDR1 SGHNT and CDR2 YYREEE (reference sequence). The CDR3 length is 12 residues. CDR3 bases: TGTGCCAGCAGCTTTAATATCGAGACCCAGTACTTC. It encodes CASSFNIETQYF.

The rearrangement uses TRBV10-3 and TRBJ2-7, with 7 bases fitting TRBD2. The germline V gene encodes CDR1 ENHRY and CDR2 SYGVKD. Unmatched junction bases numbered 4, after V lost 6 bases and J lost 2 bases. There are 13 residues in the CDR3. The CDR3 protein is CAIRGAGTYEQYF. The CDR3 region has the DNA TGTGCCATCAGAGGAGCGGGGACCTACGAGCAGTACTTC.

The rearrangement uses TRBV16 and TRBJ2-7, with 10 bases lining up with TRBD1. With V trimmed by 4 bases and J by 5 bases, 5 bases remained unmatched. Germline CDR1 reads KGHSY; CDR2 reads FQNENV. CDR3 length equals 14 residues. CDR3 DNA sequence: TGTGCCAGCAGCCCGGGACAGGGGTTTGACGAGCAGTACTTC. As protein: CASSPGQGFDEQYF.

This rearrangement joins TRBV3-1 (or the pseudogene TRBV3-2) to TRBJ2-1; TRBD2 matches at 9 bases. This CDR3 is 16 amino acids long. The trim removed 4 bases at V and 5 bases at J, leaving 9 bases unmatched. Germline assignment: CDR1 LGHDT and CDR2 YNNKEL (reference sequence). The CDR3: CASSPLAGGPHNEQFF. CDR3 nucleotide sequence: TGTGCCAGCAGCCCATTGGCGGGAGGGCCTCACAATGAGCAGTTCTTC.

The rearrangement uses TRBV25-1 and TRBJ1-2; no definite D call. V lost 4 bases and J 4 bases, leaving 7 bases between the germline ends. The CDR3 runs 12 residues. Germline V lookup: CDR1 MGHDK, CDR2 SYGVNS. The CDR3 bases are TGTGCCAGCAGTGTGGCAGTCTATGGCTACACCTTC. Its protein is CASSVAVYGYTF.

This clone was counted only a few times. The V call is TRBV28, the J call TRBJ1-4; a weak D match, TRBD1 (5 bases). Germline loops: CDR1 MDHEN, CDR2 SYDVKM. V was pared by 1 base and J by 10 bases, with 7 bases between. CDR3 length: 12 residues. The CDR3 loop is CASSLLGGKLFF. DNA of the CDR3: TGTGCCAGCAGTTTATTGGGGGGAAAACTGTTTTTT.